A selection of T cell receptor beta chains follows, all from one sample in a study of CD8+ T cells in alopecia areata. The protocol was immunoSEQ multiplex PCR, while the TCRdb copy is restricted to in-frame clones and leaves out a portion. This table holds 150,000 to 200,000 clones, 55% found once. Sample: CD4+ T cells sorted from blood. Source of these receptors: a human donor in good health. Both conserved end residues are trimmed from each CDR3. A D gene is named only where the DNA matches it firmly.

TRBV4-1,-,TRBJ2-5,ASSQASVQETQY
TRBV10-3,-,TRBJ2-5,AILSGETQY
TRBV29-1,-,TRBJ2-1,SVEASLNEQF
TRBV11-2,TRBD1,TRBJ2-7,ASSWRDRPDLNEQY
TRBV28,-,TRBJ2-7,ASSTLTYEQY
TRBV30,-,TRBJ1-2,AWKAGSYGYT
TRBV7-2,TRBD2,TRBJ2-3,ASSRGTSGRRRGDTQY
TRBV29-1,TRBD1,TRBJ2-5,SVAGGLETQY
TRBV29-1,-,TRBJ2-5,SVVGVGETQY
TRBV28,TRBD2,TRBJ2-7,ASTRAGVSYEQY
TRBV7-3,TRBD2,TRBJ2-1,ASSPGLARYNEQF
TRBV7-2,TRBD2,TRBJ2-1,ASSLAYTSGNNEQF
TRBV29-1,TRBD1,TRBJ1-5,SVQGQGNQPQH
TRBV18,-,TRBJ1-2,ASSPLRDLDGYT